Detailed here is one T cell receptor beta chain. The data derive from a study of blood T cell repertoires in COVID-19. Study as a whole: The origin of the acute and convalescent COVID-19 samples was the United States, Italy and Spain. In each case, the material was cDNA or gDNA derived from T cells, B-cell-depleted T cells, or PBMCs.

The CDR3 is 15 residues long. Germline CDR1 is KGHSH and CDR2 is LQKENI. V gave up 6 bases and J gave up 1 base, with 16 bases separating them. In the original workflow: Scientists estimated how many nucleated cells there were by amplifying reference gene primers. TCRdb keeps only in-frame clones here, not all; method: immunoSEQ multiplex PCR. From that table come the V and J calls and clone size; the DNA was used to work out D and trimming. This sample has over 150,000 clones, with about 80% found just once. Material for sequencing was peripheral blood. This rearrangement joins TRBV18 to TRBJ2-7; D gene ambiguous. This receptor was obtained from a human donor with acute or convalescent COVID-19. The donor label of this sample is uncertain. CDR3 region: CASSRDTLPSYEQYF. The CDR3 DNA reads as TGTGCCAGCTCGAGAGATACCCTCCCTTCCTACGAGCAGTACTTC.